The rows below give T cell receptor beta chains drawn from one sample of a study of T-cell reconstitution after alpha-beta-depleted transplantation in children. Each CDR3 protein gets one entry after TCRdb re-called the PCR reads with MiXCR. The sample lists over 150,000 distinct CDR3 sequences, roughly 7.5% occurring once. Sequenced material: PBMCs from the stem cell graft donor, taken from the stem cell graft. The receptors shown here come from a human donor who donated a stem cell graft to a child with Wiskott-Aldrich syndrome. Both conserved end residues are part of each CDR3. Each record gives: J gene, clone size, D gene, V gene, CDR3 protein, CDR3 DNA. The D gene is left open where the match is weak. Expanded clones are given a class, and other clones once, few, many or no size at all.

>TRBJ1-2|few|.|TRBV3-1
CASSQGVYGYTF
TGTGCCAGCAGCCAAGGAGTCTATGGCTACACCTTC
>TRBJ2-7|many|TRBD2|TRBV20-1
CSVPRGTSGALQYF
TGCAGTGTTCCCCGGGGAACTAGCGGGGCCCTGCAGTACTTC
>TRBJ2-7|many|.|TRBV7-2
CASSPGGRPHYEQYF
TGTGCCAGCAGCCCTGGGGGGAGGCCACACTACGAGCAGTACTTC
>TRBJ1-1|few|TRBD1|TRBV9
CASSARGDRGSYTEAFF
TGTGCCAGCAGCGCCCGGGGGGACAGGGGATCTTACACTGAAGCTTTCTTT
>TRBJ1-5|many|.|TRBV18
CASSLDYSNQPQHF
TGTGCCAGCTCCCTGGACTATAGCAATCAGCCCCAGCATTTT
>TRBJ1-4|many|.|TRBV25-1
CASTQLANEKLFF
TGTGCCAGCACCCAGTTGGCTAATGAAAAACTGTTTTTT
>TRBJ2-7|.|.|TRBV30
CARSTRSMLYEQYF
TGTGCCCGGTCGACCCGCTCTATGCTCTACGAGCAGTACTTC
>TRBJ2-4|many|TRBD2|TRBV11-1
CASSPKPGLGMRKNIQYF
TGTGCCAGCAGCCCGAAGCCGGGACTAGGGATGCGAAAAAACATTCAGTACTTC
>TRBJ2-7|many|TRBD1|TRBV29-1
CSVEDRVQGVGEQYF
TGCAGCGTTGAAGATCGAGTACAGGGGGTAGGAGAGCAGTACTTC
>TRBJ2-3|many|.|TRBV18
CASSVNTDTQYF
TGTGCCAGCTCAGTTAACACAGATACGCAGTATTTT
>TRBJ2-7|many|TRBD1|TRBV28
CASSTPGQGPEQYF
TGTGCCAGCAGTACTCCGGGACAGGGACCCGAGCAGTACTTC
>TRBJ2-4|many|TRBD2|TRBV29-1
CSVVGGWRSENIQYF
TGCAGCGTTGTGGGGGGGTGGAGGTCAGAAAACATTCAGTACTTC
>TRBJ1-1|many|.|TRBV12-3/TRBV12-4
CASSPTGDWTEAFF
TGTGCCAGCAGTCCTACTGGAGATTGGACTGAAGCTTTCTTT
>TRBJ2-7|many|.|TRBV12-3/TRBV12-4
CASSLRGGSYEQYF
TGTGCCAGCAGTTTACGAGGCGGATCCTACGAGCAGTACTTC
>TRBJ2-7|.|TRBD1|TRBV6-5
CASSYSEGTANYEQYF
TGTGCCAGCAGTTACTCGGAAGGGACAGCCAACTACGAGCAGTACTTC
>TRBJ1-2|.|.|TRBV7-9
CASSLIGDLRYGYTF
TGTGCCAGCAGCTTAATAGGCGACCTCCGGTATGGCTACACCTTC
>TRBJ1-2|many|.|TRBV6-5
CASSYGQPATWFYGYTF
TGTGCCAGCAGTTACGGTCAACCAGCGACGTGGTTCTATGGCTACACCTTC
>TRBJ1-6|many|.|TRBV28
CASRDSSWGNSPLHF
TGTGCCAGCAGGGACTCCTCCTGGGGCAATTCACCCCTCCACTTT
>TRBJ2-7|many|TRBD1|TRBV5-5
CASSFVGQDEQYF
TGTGCCAGCAGCTTCGTCGGACAGGACGAGCAGTACTTC
>TRBJ2-3|many|.|TRBV5-1
CASSFTGTTGTDTQYF
TGCGCCAGCAGCTTTACCGGGACCACAGGCACAGATACGCAGTATTTT
>TRBJ2-3|many|TRBD2|TRBV4-2
CASSQGGAGVTDTQYF
TGTGCCAGCAGCCAAGGAGGCGCGGGGGTCACAGATACGCAGTATTTT
>TRBJ2-2|.|.|TRBV19
CASTSRRNANTGELFF
TGTGCCAGTACCTCTCGTAGGAACGCGAACACCGGGGAGCTGTTTTTT
>TRBJ1-1|.|.|TRBV4-3
CASSPYRVMDTEAFF
TGCGCCAGCAGCCCCTACAGGGTAATGGACACTGAAGCTTTCTTT
>TRBJ2-1|.|.|TRBV5-5
CASSLVAVTEQFF
TGTGCCAGCAGCTTGGTCGCCGTTACGGAGCAGTTCTTC
>TRBJ2-1|many|TRBD2|TRBV29-1
CSGTLTSGGPYNEQFF
TGCAGCGGGACCCTTACGAGCGGGGGACCCTACAATGAGCAGTTCTTC
>TRBJ1-5|few|TRBD1|TRBV2
CASRGDSFNQPQHF
TGTGCCAGCAGAGGGGACAGCTTCAATCAGCCCCAGCATTTT
>TRBJ2-7|.|.|TRBV11-2
CASSLFPSRETGAAYEQYF
TGTGCCAGCAGCTTATTTCCGAGCCGAGAAACGGGAGCTGCCTACGAGCAGTACTTC
>TRBJ1-4|many|.|TRBV15
CATSRERVANEKLFF
TGTGCCACCAGCCGCGAGCGGGTTGCGAATGAAAAACTGTTTTTT
>TRBJ1-1|few|.|TRBV7-8
CASSLGVSEAFF
TGTGCCAGCAGCTTAGGAGTAAGTGAAGCTTTCTTT
>TRBJ2-7|many|.|TRBV12-3/TRBV12-4
CASSLYEQVLRPYEQYF
TGTGCCAGCAGTTTATACGAACAGGTTCTCCGACCCTACGAGCAGTACTTC
>TRBJ2-5|few|TRBD2|TRBV20-1
CSARITSGATQETQYF
TGCAGTGCTAGGATTACTAGCGGGGCGACCCAAGAGACCCAGTACTTC
>TRBJ2-7|many|TRBD1|TRBV6-5
CASSSLDRVGEQYF
TGTGCCAGCAGTTCGTTGGACAGGGTTGGCGAGCAGTACTTC
>TRBJ2-2|many|.|TRBV6-4
CASSDFGGPQVTGELFF
TGTGCCAGCAGTGACTTCGGGGGGCCCCAGGTGACCGGGGAGCTGTTTTTT
>TRBJ2-7|many|TRBD1|TRBV7-9
CASSLSPGQGLGEQYF
TGTGCCAGCAGCTTAAGCCCGGGACAGGGATTAGGCGAGCAGTACTTC
>TRBJ2-1|.|.|TRBV6-2/TRBV6-3
CASSYEETTRKHYNEQFF
TGTGCCAGCAGTTACGAGGAAACAACACGGAAACACTACAATGAGCAGTTCTTC
>TRBJ2-5|.|.|TRBV29-1
CSVAVGGQETQYF
TGCAGCGTTGCGGTGGGCGGACAAGAGACCCAGTACTTC
>TRBJ2-1|many|TRBD2|TRBV29-1
CSVDLAGVYNEQFF
TGCAGCGTTGATTTGGCGGGAGTCTACAATGAGCAGTTCTTC
>TRBJ2-1|.|TRBD1|TRBV10-3
CAIWRDRGIPSYNEQFF
TGTGCCATCTGGAGGGACAGGGGGATCCCTTCCTACAATGAGCAGTTCTTC
>TRBJ2-5|many|.|TRBV7-8
CASSFPGQETQYF
TGTGCCAGCAGCTTTCCCGGACAAGAGACCCAGTACTTC
>TRBJ2-1|many|TRBD2|TRBV7-9
CASSIVAGPYNEQFF
TGTGCCAGCAGCATAGTAGCGGGACCGTACAATGAGCAGTTCTTC
>TRBJ2-1|many|TRBD1|TRBV12-3/TRBV12-4
CASSNRGSLEQFF
TGTGCCAGCAGTAACAGGGGTTCACTCGAGCAGTTCTTC
>TRBJ2-1|many|.|TRBV4-3
CASSQDYPSANNEQFF
TGCGCCAGCAGCCAAGATTATCCTAGCGCGAACAATGAGCAGTTCTTC
>TRBJ2-3|many|.|TRBV7-6
CASSPASITSTDTQYF
TGTGCCAGCAGTCCCGCGAGCATTACTAGCACAGATACGCAGTATTTT
>TRBJ2-1|many|TRBD1|TRBV29-1
CSVASGTGYNEQFF
TGCAGCGTTGCTTCTGGGACAGGGTACAATGAGCAGTTCTTC
>TRBJ2-7|few|.|TRBV4-3
CASSPRDGPLEQYF
TGCGCCAGCAGCCCCCGGGACGGCCCCCTCGAGCAGTACTTC
>TRBJ1-2|many|.|TRBV5-1
CASSSALPTGGYGYTF
TGCGCCAGCAGCTCAGCGCTCCCGACAGGAGGCTATGGCTACACCTTC
>TRBJ2-1|many|.|TRBV20-1
CSARSATDEQFF
TGCAGTGCTAGATCAGCGACGGATGAGCAGTTCTTC
>TRBJ1-2|.|TRBD1|TRBV20-1
CSARGARQGMEGYTF
TGCAGTGCTAGAGGGGCAAGACAGGGTATGGAGGGCTACACCTTC
>TRBJ1-4|many|.|TRBV12-3/TRBV12-4
CASSLFRGSGTNEKLFF
TGTGCCAGCAGTTTATTCAGGGGAAGTGGGACTAATGAAAAACTGTTTTTT
>TRBJ2-1|many|.|TRBV4-3
CASSQGPISEDEQFF
TGCGCCAGCAGCCAAGGACCGATATCGGAGGATGAGCAGTTCTTC
>TRBJ1-5|many|TRBD1|TRBV5-1
CASSLEGTGNQPQHF
TGCGCCAGCAGCCTGGAGGGGACAGGCAATCAGCCCCAGCATTTT
>TRBJ1-1|many|.|TRBV20-1
CSAPWDWGTEAFF
TGCAGTGCTCCCTGGGACTGGGGGACTGAAGCTTTCTTT
>TRBJ2-1|many|.|TRBV2
CASSEGLGLYNEQFF
TGTGCCAGCAGTGAGGGACTCGGACTCTACAATGAGCAGTTCTTC
>TRBJ1-1|many|.|TRBV29-1
CSVALTEAFF
TGCAGCGTTGCCCTCACTGAAGCTTTCTTT
>TRBJ1-5|many|.|TRBV5-5
CASSQDSVNQPQHF
TGTGCCAGCAGCCAGGACAGCGTTAATCAGCCCCAGCATTTT
>TRBJ2-2|many|TRBD1|TRBV4-2
CASSHIIDRGAGELFF
TGTGCCAGCAGCCACATCATCGACAGGGGGGCCGGGGAGCTGTTTTTT
>TRBJ2-2|many|.|TRBV5-6
CASSQGIGELFF
TGTGCCAGCAGCCAGGGAATCGGGGAGCTGTTTTTT